The TCR beta chain under discussion was sequenced for a study of T cell responses to AZD1222 COVID-19 vaccine. Whole-study findings and limits: Seropositive at baseline were only six AZD1222 recipients. All repertoire sampling was performed exclusively after the peak T cell response. Nearly half of unique spike-specific TCRs reportedly avoided B.1.351 and B.1.1.7 mutated regions.

Clones were read by immunoSEQ multiplex PCR, and TCRdb kept only the in-frame ones, dropping some. The repertoire has tens of thousands of clones, around 80% of them found once; the top ten carry about 20%. Turning to this clone: The antigen is undetermined.

Germline loops: CDR1 SGHTS, CDR2 YDEGEE. V was cut by 4 bases and J by 3 bases, with 16 bases left in between. The CDR3 extends over 15 amino acids. This chain joins TRBV5-8 and TRBJ1-1; D unresolved. The source material was peripheral blood, sampled 28 days after the second AZD1222 dose. The receptor was derived from an adult who received the AZD1222 COVID-19 vaccine. The CDR3 nucleotides are TGTGCCAGCAGCGGGGTGGGGATATCGGACACTGAAGCTTTCTTT. This sequence encodes CASSGVGISDTEAFF.